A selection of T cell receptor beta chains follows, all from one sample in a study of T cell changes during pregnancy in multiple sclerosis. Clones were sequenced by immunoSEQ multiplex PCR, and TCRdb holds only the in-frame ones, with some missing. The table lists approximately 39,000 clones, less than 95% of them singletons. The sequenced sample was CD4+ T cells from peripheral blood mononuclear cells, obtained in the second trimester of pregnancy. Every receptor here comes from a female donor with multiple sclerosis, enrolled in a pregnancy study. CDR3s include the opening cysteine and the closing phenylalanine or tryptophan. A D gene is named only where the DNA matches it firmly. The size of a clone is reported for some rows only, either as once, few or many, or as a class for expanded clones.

CDR3 DNA: TGTGCCAGCAGCGGACAGGGGTTTCCCTACGAGCAGTACTTC
CDR3 protein: CASSGQGFPYEQYF
V gene: TRBV2
clone size: .
D gene: TRBD1
J gene: TRBJ2-7

CDR3 DNA: TGCGCCAGCAGCATGAGGGGGCACGAGCAGTACTTC
CDR3 protein: CASSMRGHEQYF
V gene: TRBV5-1
clone size: .
D gene: TRBD1
J gene: TRBJ2-7

CDR3 DNA: TGTGCCAGCTCACCAATGAGGGGGACTAATGAAAAACTGTTTTTT
CDR3 protein: CASSPMRGTNEKLFF
V gene: TRBV18
clone size: .
D gene: .
J gene: TRBJ1-4

CDR3 DNA: TGTGCCAGCAGCCCAATGACAGGGATGCAGACCCAGTACTTC
CDR3 protein: CASSPMTGMQTQYF
V gene: TRBV7-8
clone size: .
D gene: TRBD1
J gene: TRBJ2-5

CDR3 DNA: TGTGCCAGCAGCCCCCAGGGGACAGATACGCAGTATTTT
CDR3 protein: CASSPQGTDTQYF
V gene: TRBV7-9
clone size: .
D gene: .
J gene: TRBJ2-3

CDR3 DNA: TGTGCCAGCAGCGAGGGGGGGATCGAGCAGTACTTC
CDR3 protein: CASSEGGIEQYF
V gene: TRBV2
clone size: .
D gene: .
J gene: TRBJ2-7

CDR3 DNA: TGTGCCAGCTCCGGGGGGGCGCGAGTGACTGAAGCTTTCTTT
CDR3 protein: CASSGGARVTEAFF
V gene: TRBV28
clone size: once
D gene: .
J gene: TRBJ1-1

CDR3 DNA: TGTGCCAGCGCCGAACAAGGACAAGGGACTGAAGCTTTCTTT
CDR3 protein: CASAEQGQGTEAFF
V gene: TRBV2
clone size: .
D gene: .
J gene: TRBJ1-1

CDR3 DNA: TGTGCCACCAGCAGAAGGGGGGACAGGCAACCCAATAAGCAGTACTTC
CDR3 protein: CATSRRGDRQPNKQYF
V gene: TRBV15
clone size: .
D gene: TRBD1
J gene: TRBJ2-7

CDR3 DNA: TGTGCCATCAGTGAGTCCCGGGGGGCTAATAATTCACCCCTCCACTTT
CDR3 protein: CAISESRGANNSPLHF
V gene: TRBV10-3
clone size: few
D gene: .
J gene: TRBJ1-6

CDR3 DNA: TGTGCCAGCAGTGGGGACAGACGTTATAACTATGGCTACACCTTC
CDR3 protein: CASSGDRRYNYGYTF
V gene: TRBV25-1
clone size: .
D gene: TRBD1
J gene: TRBJ1-2

CDR3 DNA: TGTGCCAGCAGTGACAGGAGCACAGATACGCAGTATTTT
CDR3 protein: CASSDRSTDTQYF
V gene: TRBV2
clone size: .
D gene: .
J gene: TRBJ2-3

CDR3 DNA: TGTGCCAGCAGCGTAGCAGGAGACAGGGGGAAGTCACCCCTCCACTTT
CDR3 protein: CASSVAGDRGKSPLHF
V gene: TRBV9
clone size: .
D gene: TRBD1
J gene: TRBJ1-6

CDR3 DNA: TGCGCCAGCAGCCAAGATAGGAGGGCTACAGGGGGCTTAGAGACCCAGTACTTC
CDR3 protein: CASSQDRRATGGLETQYF
V gene: TRBV4-3
clone size: once
D gene: TRBD1
J gene: TRBJ2-5

CDR3 DNA: TGCGCCAGCAGCACGGACAGGGGCATCACTGAAGCTTTCTTT
CDR3 protein: CASSTDRGITEAFF
V gene: TRBV5-1
clone size: .
D gene: TRBD1
J gene: TRBJ1-1

CDR3 DNA: TGTGCCAGCATCACCGACAGGCTACCCCCTAGCACAGATACGCAGTATTTT
CDR3 protein: CASITDRLPPSTDTQYF
V gene: TRBV5-8
clone size: .
D gene: .
J gene: TRBJ2-3

CDR3 DNA: TGTGCCTGGATGACGGACAGACCTAGCACAGATACGCAGTATTTT
CDR3 protein: CAWMTDRPSTDTQYF
V gene: TRBV30
clone size: .
D gene: .
J gene: TRBJ2-3

CDR3 DNA: TGTGCCAGTCGTACAGGGAGCTCCTATAATTCACCCCTCCACTTT
CDR3 protein: CASRTGSSYNSPLHF
V gene: TRBV6-1
clone size: .
D gene: .
J gene: TRBJ1-6

CDR3 DNA: TGTGCCACCAGCAGCGGGACAGGCTATAATCAGCCCCAGCATTTT
CDR3 protein: CATSSGTGYNQPQHF
V gene: TRBV15
clone size: .
D gene: TRBD1
J gene: TRBJ1-5

CDR3 DNA: TGTGCCAGCAGCCCCGGGCCGGCTGAGGGTGGCTACACCTTC
CDR3 protein: CASSPGPAEGGYTF
V gene: TRBV7-3
clone size: .
D gene: .
J gene: TRBJ1-2

CDR3 DNA: TGTGCCAGCTCACCTTTCGGAGCGGGTACCTACGAGCAGTACTTC
CDR3 protein: CASSPFGAGTYEQYF
V gene: TRBV18
clone size: .
D gene: .
J gene: TRBJ2-7

CDR3 DNA: TGTGCCAGCAGTTTTTGGGGGGCAGGGGGTATGAACACTGAAGCTTTCTTT
CDR3 protein: CASSFWGAGGMNTEAFF
V gene: TRBV27
clone size: .
D gene: TRBD1
J gene: TRBJ1-1

CDR3 DNA: TGTGCCAGCAGCTTAGAGGGTGTGAACACCGGGGAGCTGTTTTTT
CDR3 protein: CASSLEGVNTGELFF
V gene: TRBV5-4
clone size: .
D gene: .
J gene: TRBJ2-2

CDR3 DNA: TGTGCCAGTAGTCCCCAGGGGACTAGCGGGGGCTTTGAGACCCAGTACTTC
CDR3 protein: CASSPQGTSGGFETQYF
V gene: TRBV19
clone size: .
D gene: TRBD2
J gene: TRBJ2-5

CDR3 DNA: TGCGCCAGCAGCCAAGGTGGGGGGGCGGATCGAGCTTTCTTT
CDR3 protein: CASSQGGGADRAFF
V gene: TRBV4-3
clone size: .
D gene: .
J gene: TRBJ1-1

CDR3 DNA: TGTGCCAGCAGCTTACAAGGGGCTGAAGCTTTCTTT
CDR3 protein: CASSLQGAEAFF
V gene: TRBV7-9
clone size: .
D gene: .
J gene: TRBJ1-1

CDR3 DNA: TGTGCCAGCAGCCCCACTAGCACAGATACGCAGTATTTT
CDR3 protein: CASSPTSTDTQYF
V gene: TRBV7-6
clone size: .
D gene: .
J gene: TRBJ2-3

CDR3 DNA: TGTGCCAGCAGTTACAATAAAGACTCGACCCAAGAGACCCAGTACTTC
CDR3 protein: CASSYNKDSTQETQYF
V gene: TRBV6-5
clone size: .
D gene: .
J gene: TRBJ2-5

CDR3 DNA: TGTGCCAGTAGTACGGGCTCCTACGAGCAGTACTTC
CDR3 protein: CASSTGSYEQYF
V gene: TRBV19
clone size: few
D gene: .
J gene: TRBJ2-7

CDR3 DNA: TGCGCCAGCAGCCAAGATCGTCAGCTAGCGGGGAACACCGGGGAGCTGTTTTTT
CDR3 protein: CASSQDRQLAGNTGELFF
V gene: TRBV4-1
clone size: .
D gene: TRBD2
J gene: TRBJ2-2

CDR3 DNA: TGTGCCTGGAGTCACTTGTCTAGCGGGAGAGCCAAAAACATTCAGTACTTC
CDR3 protein: CAWSHLSSGRAKNIQYF
V gene: TRBV30
clone size: .
D gene: TRBD2
J gene: TRBJ2-4

CDR3 DNA: TGCAGTGCTACTCTCGGTGAGCAGTTCTTC
CDR3 protein: CSATLGEQFF
V gene: TRBV20-1
clone size: .
D gene: .
J gene: TRBJ2-1

CDR3 DNA: TGTGCCAGCAGTGACGGCAGACTAATCTACGAGCAGTACTTC
CDR3 protein: CASSDGRLIYEQYF
V gene: TRBV2
clone size: once
D gene: .
J gene: TRBJ2-7

CDR3 DNA: TGTGCCAGCAGTCAGAGGACAGCGCAAAATTCACCCCTCCACTTT
CDR3 protein: CASSQRTAQNSPLHF
V gene: TRBV6-6
clone size: .
D gene: .
J gene: TRBJ1-6